This TCR beta chain was documented in a study of cytomegalovirus exposure and HLA in healthy donors. General study results and limits: Later on, an analysis found that several of the most significant clusters appeared to be linked to common viral pathogens, which included parvovirus B19.

With 5 bases removed from V and 5 bases from J, the gap between germline ends came to 15 bases. Germline CDR1 reads SGHTA; CDR2 reads FQGNSA. The CDR3 extends over 15 amino acids. Notes on this clone: What it binds is unknown.

Primers: 60 Vbeta forward and 13 Jbeta reverse. The repertoire was sequenced with immunoSEQ multiplex PCR; TCRdb's copy has only in-frame clones and lacks some. The data hold roughly 240,000 clones, with 82% observed a single time. This chain connects TRBV7-2 to TRBJ2-2, with a weak D call TRBD1 (7 bases). The sequencing sample was made of PBMCs. This clonotype originated in a woman in her thirties or forties in good health and CMV-seropositive. CDR3 residues: CASSLRRGQTGELFF. Written as DNA, the CDR3 is TGTGCCAGCAGCCTAAGGAGGGGACAGACCGGGGAGCTGTTTTTT.